Sequencing of this T cell receptor beta chain was carried out in a study of T cells after yellow fever vaccination. The overall study: The authors prepared low-cell-number fractions using SMART-Seq v4 Ultra Low Input.

The sample holds many counts of this clonotype. Mismatch with germline at one junction end may stem from a read error. TCRdb analysed the 5' RACE reads with MiXCR anew, one entry per CDR3 protein. The sample yields 250,000 to 400,000 distinct CDR3 sequences, 3.5% to 5% seen once. Sample: PBMCs, taken 15 days after the yellow fever booster vaccination. This TCR was sampled from a young man who received the YFV17D yellow fever vaccine.

As DNA, the CDR3 is TGTGCCAGCAGCTTAGAGATGAACACTGAAGCTTTCTTT. It is translated as CASSLEMNTEAFF. The rearrangement links TRBV5-1 to TRBJ1-1; D remains ambiguous. This CDR3 region has 13 residues. The germline V gene encodes CDR1 SGHRS and CDR2 YFSETQ.